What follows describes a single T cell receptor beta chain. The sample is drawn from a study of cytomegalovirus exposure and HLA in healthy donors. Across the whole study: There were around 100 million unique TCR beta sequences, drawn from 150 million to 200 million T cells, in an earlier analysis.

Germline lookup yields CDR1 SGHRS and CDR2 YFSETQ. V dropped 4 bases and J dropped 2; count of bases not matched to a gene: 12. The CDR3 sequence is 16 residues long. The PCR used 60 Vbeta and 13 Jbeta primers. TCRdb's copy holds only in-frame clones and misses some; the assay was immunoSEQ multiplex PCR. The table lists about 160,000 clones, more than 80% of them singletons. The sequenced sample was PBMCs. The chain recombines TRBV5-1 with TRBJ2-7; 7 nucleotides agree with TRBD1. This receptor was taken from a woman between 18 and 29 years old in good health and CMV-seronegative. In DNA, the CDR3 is TGCGCCAGCAGCGGGACAGAGGGTATCCTTGCCTACGAGCAGTACTTC. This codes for CASSGTEGILAYEQYF.